This T cell receptor beta chain was captured in a study of human T cells and chemical hapten exposure. The template was total RNA from unfractionated whole blood. TCRdb re-called the 5' RACE reads through MiXCR, storing one row per CDR3 protein. The sample contains tens of thousands of distinct CDR3 sequences, approximately 15% of which appear only once. With 2 bases removed from V and 4 bases from J, the gap between germline ends came to 14 bases. The length of the CDR3 is 15 residues. The germline gives CDR1 KGHSH, CDR2 LQKENI. This clonotype showed up just a few times. This clonotype originated in a female donor in good health. The chain uses TRBV18 and TRBJ1-1, with a possible D match to TRBD1 (6 bases). The CDR3: CASSPGTGLATEAFF. For the CDR3, the DNA is TGTGCCAGCTCACCAGGAACAGGGTTGGCCACTGAAGCTTTCTTT.